This T cell receptor beta chain comes out of a study of blood T cell repertoires in COVID-19. Trimming took 0 bases from V and 0 from J, leaving 12 bases between them. CDR3 length: 16 amino acids. Germline V gene sequence: CDR1 MNHEY, CDR2 SVGAGI. The data were produced by immunoSEQ multiplex PCR, yet TCRdb's version contains in-frame clones alone and is incomplete. The sample consists of around 80,000 clones, about 80% of them appearing once. Sequencing was done on a sample of peripheral blood. The V and J genes are TRBV6-5 and TRBJ2-7, with a possible D match to TRBD2 (6 bases). The receptor was isolated from a man aged 45-65 years with active or convalescent COVID-19. The CDR3: CASSYSGGFVSYEQYF. CDR3 coding DNA: TGTGCCAGCAGTTACTCGGGGGGTTTCGTCTCCTACGAGCAGTACTTC.